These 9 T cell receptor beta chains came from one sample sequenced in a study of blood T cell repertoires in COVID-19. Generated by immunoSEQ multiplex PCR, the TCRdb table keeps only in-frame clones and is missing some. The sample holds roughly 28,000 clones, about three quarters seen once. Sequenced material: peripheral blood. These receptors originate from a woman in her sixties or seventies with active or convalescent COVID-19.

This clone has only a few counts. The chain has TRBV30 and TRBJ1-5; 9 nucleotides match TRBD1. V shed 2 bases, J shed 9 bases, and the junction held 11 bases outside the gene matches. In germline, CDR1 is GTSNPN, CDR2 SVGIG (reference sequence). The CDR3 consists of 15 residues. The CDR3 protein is CAWSPAGTGIRPQHF. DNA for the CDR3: TGTGCCTGGAGTCCGGCCGGGACAGGGATTAGGCCCCAGCATTTT.

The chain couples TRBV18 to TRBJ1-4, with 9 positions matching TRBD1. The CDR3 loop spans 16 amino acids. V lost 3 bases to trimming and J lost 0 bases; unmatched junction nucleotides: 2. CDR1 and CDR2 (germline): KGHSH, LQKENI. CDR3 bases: TGTGCCAGCTCACCCGGGACAGGGCCAACTAATGAAAAACTGTTTTTT. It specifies CASSPGTGPTNEKLFF. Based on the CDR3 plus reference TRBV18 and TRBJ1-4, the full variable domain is NAGVMQNPRHLVRRRGQEARLRCSPMKGHSHVYWYRQLPEEGLKFMVYLQKENIIDESGMPKERFSAEFPKEGPSILRIQQVVRGDSAAYFCASSPGTGPTNEKLFFGSGTQLSVL.

The CDR3 protein is CASTRLAGPLGYF. In nucleotides, the CDR3 is TGTGCCAGCACTCGGCTAGCGGGGCCCTTGGGGTACTTC. J is TRBJ2-5 and V is TRBV2; 9 bases are shared with TRBD2. The trim removed 7 bases at V and 13 bases at J, leaving 13 bases unmatched. Germline-derived CDR1 and CDR2 are SNHLY and FYNNEI. The CDR3 has 13 residues.

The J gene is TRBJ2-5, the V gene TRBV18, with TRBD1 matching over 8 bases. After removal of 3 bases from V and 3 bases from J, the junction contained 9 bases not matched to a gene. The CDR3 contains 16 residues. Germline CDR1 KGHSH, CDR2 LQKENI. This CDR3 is CASSPTQGALKETQYF. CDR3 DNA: TGTGCCAGCTCACCGACCCAGGGGGCCCTTAAAGAGACCCAGTACTTC.

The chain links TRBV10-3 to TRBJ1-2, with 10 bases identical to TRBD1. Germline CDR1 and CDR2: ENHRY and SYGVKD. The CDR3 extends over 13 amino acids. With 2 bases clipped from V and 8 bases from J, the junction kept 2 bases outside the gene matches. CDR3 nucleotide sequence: TGTGCCATCAGTGAGGGGACAGGGGTAGGCTACACCTTC. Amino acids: CAISEGTGVGYTF.

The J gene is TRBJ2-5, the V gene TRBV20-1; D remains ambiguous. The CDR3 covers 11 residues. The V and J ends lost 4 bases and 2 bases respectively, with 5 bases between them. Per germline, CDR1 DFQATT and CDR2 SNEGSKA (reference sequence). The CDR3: CSATRQETQYF. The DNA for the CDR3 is TGCAGTGCTACCAGACAAGAGACCCAGTACTTC.

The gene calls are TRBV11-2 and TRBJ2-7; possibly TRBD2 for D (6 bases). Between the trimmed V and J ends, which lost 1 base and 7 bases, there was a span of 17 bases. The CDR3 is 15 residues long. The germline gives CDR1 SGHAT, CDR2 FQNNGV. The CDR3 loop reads CASSLVGQVRGEQYF. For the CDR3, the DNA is TGTGCCAGCAGCTTAGTCGGTCAGGTCCGGGGGGAGCAGTACTTC.

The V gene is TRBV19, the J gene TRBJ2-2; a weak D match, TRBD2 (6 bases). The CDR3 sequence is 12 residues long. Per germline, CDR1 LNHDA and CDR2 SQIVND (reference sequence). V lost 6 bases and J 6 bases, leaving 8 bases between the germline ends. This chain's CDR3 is CASSPSAGELFF. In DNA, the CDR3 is TGTGCCAGTAGCCCTAGCGCCGGGGAGCTGTTTTTT. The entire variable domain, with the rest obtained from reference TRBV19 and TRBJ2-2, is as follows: DGGITQSPKYLFRKEGQNVTLSCEQNLNHDAMYWYRQDPGQGLRLIYYSQIVNDFQKGDIAEGYSVSREKKESFPLTVTSAQKNPTAFYLCASSPSAGELFFGEGSRLTVL.

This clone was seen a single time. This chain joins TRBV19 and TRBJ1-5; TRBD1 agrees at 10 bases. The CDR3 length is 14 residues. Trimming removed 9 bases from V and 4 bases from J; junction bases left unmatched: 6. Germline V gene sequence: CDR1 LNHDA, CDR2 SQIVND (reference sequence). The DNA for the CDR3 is TGTGCCAGCGCCGGACAGGGGGGGAATCAGCCCCAGCATTTT. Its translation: CASAGQGGNQPQHF.